This TCR beta chain was documented in a study of T-cell memory formation after mild COVID-19. Whole-study findings and limits: SARS-CoV-2 specificity of second-wave clones peaking day 37 was unconfirmed. Cross-reactive memory seemingly joined, as some responding clones were found in pre-infection memory.

This clonotype has a count of ten or more. The antigen remains unidentified. TCRdb ran MiXCR on the 5' RACE reads and lists one entry per CDR3 protein. Counted here are 300,000 to 400,000 distinct CDR3 sequences, 10% to 15% occurring once; the ten biggest clones make up about a fifth. The sequence was collected from a man aged 18 to 30 who had mild COVID-19 (a few samples of this study predate the infection). Cell type and time point are not known. The sample comprised PBMCs or a T cell subset sorted from them (not recorded which).

The CDR3 bases are TGTGCCAGCAGCCAAGGGGCCAATCAAGAGACCCAGTACTTC. This gives the protein CASSQGANQETQYF. J is TRBJ2-5 and V is TRBV5-5, with D possibly TRBD1 on 5 matching bases. From germline, CDR1 is SGHKS and CDR2 YYEKEE (reference sequence). This CDR3 is built from 14 residues. Trimming cost V 4 bases and J 2 bases, with 12 bases left between them.